Included here is one TCR beta chain sequence, with context. As processed by the authors: Researchers report that nucleated cell counts were estimated from reference gene primer amplification. Libraries were prepared by immunoSEQ multiplex PCR; TCRdb keeps only in-frame clonotypes and omits some of them. V, J and clone size are those of that table, while D and trimming were read from the DNA. Here the sample spans 200,000 to 250,000 clones, roughly 80% being singletons. V trimming: 3 bases; J trimming: 7 bases; junction bases outside the gene matches: 5. The germline V gene has CDR1 DFQATT and CDR2 SNEGSKA (reference sequence). The CDR3 is 13 amino acids. This entry belongs to a study of blood T cell repertoires in COVID-19. Study summary: Material from acute and convalescent COVID-19 was sourced from the United States, Italy and Spain. Sample material is recorded as cDNA or gDNA derived from T cells, B-cell-depleted T cells, or PBMCs.

This sequence originates from a woman in her 70s with acute or convalescent COVID-19. The chain combines TRBV20-1 with TRBJ2-1; 8 bases agree with TRBD2. Specimen: peripheral blood. The CDR3 reads CSASQVAGNEQFF. CDR3 nucleotide sequence: TGCAGTGCTAGTCAGGTAGCGGGGAATGAGCAGTTCTTC.